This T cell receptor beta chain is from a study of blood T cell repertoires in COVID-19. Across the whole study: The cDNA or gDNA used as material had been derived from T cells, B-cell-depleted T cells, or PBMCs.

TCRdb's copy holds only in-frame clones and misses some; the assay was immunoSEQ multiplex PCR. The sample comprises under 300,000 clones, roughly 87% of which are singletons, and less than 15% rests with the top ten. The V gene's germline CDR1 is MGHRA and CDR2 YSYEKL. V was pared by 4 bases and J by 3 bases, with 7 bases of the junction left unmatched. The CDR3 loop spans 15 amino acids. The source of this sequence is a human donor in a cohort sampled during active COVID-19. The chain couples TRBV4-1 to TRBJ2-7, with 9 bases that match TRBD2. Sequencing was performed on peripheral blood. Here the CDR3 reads CASSPGTSPFYEQYF. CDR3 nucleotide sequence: TGCGCCAGCAGCCCTGGGACTAGCCCCTTCTACGAGCAGTACTTC.